Following are 20 T cell receptor beta chains from one sample sequenced in a study of PD-L1 blockade in urothelial cancer. Time point: pretreatment peripheral blood. Repertoires were generated with immunoSEQ multiplex PCR, while TCRdb's copy carries only in-frame clones and drops some. The sample lists tens of thousands of clones; 75% to 85% were seen once. The input for sequencing was PBMCs, taken around atezolizumab (anti-PD-L1) treatment. These receptors all stem from a man between 60 and 75 years old with urothelial cancer.

This sequence joins TRBV30 and TRBJ2-3, with 7 positions matching TRBD2. This CDR3 contains 16 residues. Germline CDR1 GTSNPN, CDR2 SVGIG (reference sequence). The ends lost 0 bases at V and 10 bases at J; junction bases unmatched: 16. The CDR3 DNA reads as TGTGCCTGGAGTGTAGGTCAGCTTTCTTGGGGGGGAGCGCAGTATTTT. Its protein is CAWSVGQLSWGGAQYF. The full variable domain, with the rest looked up from reference TRBV30 and TRBJ2-3, is SQTIHQWPATLVQPVGSPLSLECTVEGTSNPNLYWYRQAAGRGLQLLFYSVGIGQISSEVPQNLSASRPQDRQFILSSKKLLLSDSGFYLCAWSVGQLSWGGAQYFGPGTRLTVL.

The V and J genes are TRBV5-6 and TRBJ2-5; TRBD1 matches 9 bases. Germline loops: CDR1 SGHDT, CDR2 YYEEEE. Trimming at V came to 4 bases and at J to 1 base, leaving 8 bases not matched to a gene. The CDR3 is made up of 16 amino acids. CDR3 in amino acids: CASSGGDRALQETQYF. The CDR3, as DNA: TGTGCCAGCAGCGGGGGGGACAGGGCCCTCCAAGAGACCCAGTACTTC. Looking up the rest from reference TRBV5-6 and TRBJ2-5 gives the full variable domain: DAGVTQSPTHLIKTRGQQVTLRCSPKSGHDTVSWYQQALGQGPQFIFQYYEEEERQRGNFPDRFSGHQFPNYSSELNVNALLLGDSALYLCASSGGDRALQETQYFGPGTRLLVL.

V and J are TRBV5-1 and TRBJ1-3; D is possibly TRBD1 (6 bases). There are 16 residues in the CDR3. The V end lost 0 bases, the J end lost 9 bases, and 19 bases lay between the germline ends. CDR1 is SGHRS, CDR2 YFSETQ, per germline. CDR3: CASSLEGGPREATIYF. DNA for the CDR3: TGCGCCAGCAGCTTGGAAGGGGGACCGCGCGAGGCCACCATATATTTT.

The chain has TRBV6-5 and TRBJ2-3; the D gene is possibly TRBD1 (5 bases). V shed 7 bases and J shed 4 bases, with 12 bases lying between them. The CDR3 runs to 13 residues. Germline lookup yields CDR1 MNHEY and CDR2 SVGAGI. The CDR3 protein is CASTPVGADTQYF. CDR3 DNA: TGTGCCAGCACCCCGGTAGGGGCAGATACGCAGTATTTT.

The chain uses TRBV6-6 and TRBJ2-3, with 7 bases identical to TRBD1. Germline V CDR1 and CDR2: MNHNY, SVGAGI (reference sequence). The length of the CDR3 is 14 residues. The trim removed 5 bases at V and 4 bases at J, leaving 6 bases unmatched. The CDR3 DNA is TGTGCCAGCAGTCCATCCACAGGGGCAGATACGCAGTATTTT. Protein: CASSPSTGADTQYF.

This chain connects TRBV4-1 to TRBJ1-6, with 7 bases identical to TRBD1. V gave up 5 bases and J gave up 9 bases; unmatched junction bases: 13. The CDR3 runs 16 residues. The germline gives CDR1 MGHRA, CDR2 YSYEKL. The CDR3: CASSSRQGSAISPLHF. Here the CDR3 DNA reads TGCGCCAGCAGCTCGAGACAGGGATCAGCGATTTCACCCCTCCACTTT.

This clone was seen a few times. The genes are TRBV5-1 and TRBJ2-7; 15 bases agree with TRBD2. This CDR3 region has 19 residues. Germline V gives CDR1 SGHRS, CDR2 YFSETQ. V trimming: 0 bases; J trimming: 3 bases; junction bases outside the gene matches: 10. The CDR3 DNA is TGCGCCAGCAGCTTGGGGACTAGCGGGGGGGCTAAGATGGGCTACGAGCAGTACTTC. This sequence encodes CASSLGTSGGAKMGYEQYF.

This chain connects TRBV5-1 to TRBJ2-7; 9 positions agree with TRBD1. The CDR3 is made up of 14 amino acids. Germline assignment: CDR1 SGHRS and CDR2 YFSETQ. V lost 4 bases and J lost 0; bases outside the gene matches: 2. The CDR3: CASSRTGDSYEQYF. The CDR3 coding sequence is TGCGCCAGCAGCCGGACAGGGGACTCCTACGAGCAGTACTTC.

The rearrangement joins TRBV28 to TRBJ1-5; D is unresolved. The CDR3 is 14 amino acids. V was shortened by 11 bases and J by 6 bases, with 20 bases between the two germline ends. CDR1 and CDR2 from the germline V gene are MDHEN and SYDVKM. In nucleotides, the CDR3 is TGTGCCGTTGTGGGCGGGAGAGGTAGTCAGCCCCAGCATTTT. This sequence encodes CAVVGGRGSQPQHF.

This clone was seen only a few times. The chain recombines TRBV5-1 with TRBJ1-4, with 8 bases identical to TRBD1. CDR3 length equals 15 residues. After removal of 4 bases from V and 3 bases from J, the junction contained 5 bases not matched to a gene. Germline CDR1 is SGHRS and CDR2 is YFSETQ. The CDR3 coding sequence is TGCGCCAGCAGCGCGGACAGGGAATCTAATGAAAAACTGTTTTTT. It specifies CASSADRESNEKLFF.

V and J are TRBV6-1 and TRBJ2-2; 12 bases line up with TRBD2. CDR3 length equals 16 residues. J gave up 5 bases and V 4 bases, and 5 bases lay outside the gene matches. Germline V gene sequence: CDR1 MNHNS, CDR2 SASEGT. The CDR3 DNA reads as TGTGCCAGCAGTGTCTCCGGGACTAGCGGGACCGGGGAGCTGTTTTTT. Translation gives CASSVSGTSGTGELFF.

The genes are TRBV4-1 and TRBJ1-6; no clear D gene. Per the germline V gene, CDR1 is MGHRA and CDR2 is YSYEKL. The CDR3 has 20 residues. V shed 1 base and J shed 9 bases, with 28 bases lying between them. The DNA for the CDR3 is TGCGCCAGCAGCCAAGTTCCCCCACCCCCCCGGCCAGCGCCCGGTTCACCCCTCCACTTT. This encodes CASSQVPPPPRPAPGSPLHF.

The genes are TRBV6-5 and TRBJ2-5; maybe TRBD1 (5 bases). From germline, CDR1 is MNHEY and CDR2 SVGAGI. Trimming cost V 7 bases and J 6 bases, with 15 bases left between them. The CDR3 covers 13 residues. This CDR3 reads CASIPPGRQTQYF. The CDR3, as DNA: TGTGCCAGCATCCCCCCAGGGCGGCAGACCCAGTACTTC.

The chain joins TRBV5-1 to TRBJ2-1; 7 positions match TRBD1. V shed 4 bases and J 2 bases; nucleotides not matched to a gene: 6. The germline V gene has CDR1 SGHRS and CDR2 YFSETQ. There are 15 residues in the CDR3. CDR3 residues: CASSVDRAAYNEQFF. The CDR3, as DNA: TGCGCCAGCAGCGTTGACAGGGCGGCCTACAATGAGCAGTTCTTC.

This chain connects TRBV7-2 to TRBJ1-2; 7 bases line up with TRBD1. Per germline, CDR1 SGHTA and CDR2 FQGNSA. This CDR3 spans 15 amino acids. After removal of 5 bases from V and 6 bases from J, the junction contained 12 bases not matched to a gene. The CDR3 spells CASSRPQGPRNGYTF. The CDR3 DNA reads TGTGCCAGCAGCCGGCCACAGGGGCCCCGTAATGGCTACACCTTC.

V and J are TRBV28 and TRBJ2-3; unclear D gene. This CDR3 comprises 13 residues. V dropped 6 bases and J dropped 2 bases, with 9 bases sitting between them. Germline V gene lookup returns CDR1 MDHEN and CDR2 SYDVKM. The CDR3 sequence: CASSLSFTDTQYF. The CDR3, as DNA: TGTGCCAGCAGCCTATCCTTCACAGATACGCAGTATTTT.

This sequence joins TRBV6-6 and TRBJ1-4; 7 bases are shared with TRBD1. V was clipped by 8 bases and J by 5 bases; unmatched bases: 11. The CDR3 is 15 amino acids. Germline V lookup: CDR1 MNHNY, CDR2 SVGAGI (reference sequence). The DNA for the CDR3 is TGTGCCAGCGAAAGGGACCTGACAGGGAATGAAAAACTGTTTTTT. This translates into CASERDLTGNEKLFF.

This chain joins TRBV5-1 and TRBJ2-2; 7 bases are a match to TRBD1. The CDR3 has 17 amino acids. V gave up 3 bases and J gave up 2 bases; unmatched junction bases: 10. CDR1 is SGHRS, CDR2 YFSETQ, per germline. CDR3 nucleotide sequence: TGCGCCAGCAGCTCAAAACAGGGACAGATAAACACCGGGGAGCTGTTTTTT. It codes for CASSSKQGQINTGELFF.

The chain links TRBV5-1 to TRBJ2-7; 10 bases line up with TRBD1. V was clipped by 2 bases and J by 1 base; unmatched bases: 6. The CDR3 has 16 amino acids. From germline, CDR1 is SGHRS and CDR2 YFSETQ. CDR3 nucleotides: TGCGCCAGCAGCTTCTCGACAGGGGGCGAATCCTACGAGCAGTACTTC. Encoded protein: CASSFSTGGESYEQYF.

This chain links TRBV27 with TRBJ2-7; D not certain. Germline lookup yields CDR1 MNHEY and CDR2 SMNVEV (reference sequence). V was pared by 5 bases and J by 2 bases, with 4 bases between. The CDR3 has 11 residues. CDR3 region: CASSPAYEQYF. In DNA form, the CDR3 reads TGTGCCAGCAGTCCAGCCTACGAGCAGTACTTC.